Presented here are 10 T cell receptor beta chains from one specimen sequenced in a study of tumor-infiltrating lymphocytes in primary liver carcinoma. A primer matching the constant region was used to make TCR beta cDNA from approximately 520 ng of total RNA. Sequencing libraries for TCR beta derived from three nested multiplex PCR rounds that used slightly modified ARM-PCR. A C-beta reverse primer and TRBV1-TRBV30 forward primers served in each of the first two PCR rounds, at approximately 10 cycles apiece. TCRdb recomputed calls from the multiplex PCR reads with MiXCR, one row per CDR3 protein. The sample yields around 330,000 distinct CDR3 sequences, 60% to 80% seen once. Both blood RNA, taken from unsorted whole blood, and germline DNA were extracted. Material for sequencing was peripheral blood. Source of these receptors: a man between 40 and 49 years old with primary liver carcinoma and hepatitis B virus infection.

The gene calls are TRBV28 and TRBJ2-5; possible D gene TRBD2, 5 bases. Per germline, CDR1 MDHEN and CDR2 SYDVKM. The CDR3 is made up of 14 amino acids. With 7 bases removed from V and 6 bases from J, the gap between germline ends came to 18 bases. The CDR3 DNA sequence: TGTGCCAGCATGCAAAGCGGAGACCCCAAGACCCAGTACTTC. It is translated as CASMQSGDPKTQYF.

This clonotype was counted many times. The chain links TRBV6-1 to TRBJ2-1; 8 nucleotides align to TRBD1. The CDR3 consists of 16 residues. The trim removed 5 bases at V and 3 bases at J, leaving 9 bases unmatched. CDR1 MNHNS and CDR2 SASEGT come from the germline V gene. CDR3 amino acids: CASSSRPGQVYNEQFF. The DNA of the CDR3 is TGTGCCAGCAGTTCCCGACCGGGACAGGTCTACAATGAGCAGTTCTTC.

For this clonotype: It may be a read error: a sequence one base away is much more abundant. The rearrangement joins TRBV12-3 or TRBV12-4 to TRBJ2-2, with a tentative D call TRBD1 (5 bases). The CDR3 runs to 16 residues. The CDR3 DNA reads as TGTGTCAGCAGCCCCCCCGGCAGGGCCAACACCGGGGAGCTGTTTTTT. Its protein is CVSSPPGRANTGELFF.

Comment on this clonotype: An end of the junction differs from the germline gene, which may be a read error. This chain links TRBV13 with TRBJ2-5; the match to TRBD2 covers 9 bases. The CDR3 sequence is 16 residues long. Germline lookup yields CDR1 PRHDT and CDR2 FYEKMQ (reference sequence). The CDR3 DNA reads TGTGCCAGCAGCTTAATGACTAGCGGCCACCGAGAGACCCAGTACTTT. Translated: CASSLMTSGHRETQYF.

A remark on this clonotype: Possible read error: a much larger clone is one base away. CDR3 coding DNA: TGTGCCAGCAGCTTTAATGGCTATGGGAAGCTGTTTTTT. Encoded protein: CASSFNGYGKLFF. The chain uses TRBV5-6 and TRBJ2-2; D gene unclear. Germline CDR1 reads SGHDT; CDR2 reads YYEEEE. V shed 2 bases and J shed 12 bases, with 14 bases lying between them. The CDR3 sequence is 13 residues long.

Comment on this clonotype: A read error may account for a junction end that differs from germline. The rearrangement links TRBV11-3 to TRBJ2-2; D possibly uses TRBD1 or TRBD2 (6 bases each). Per the germline V gene, CDR1 is SGHNT and CDR2 is YENEEA. This CDR3 has 16 amino acids. CDR3 amino acids: CASSQGGTANSGELFF. The CDR3 DNA reads as TGTGCCAGTAGCCAAGGGGGGACGGCGAACAGCGGGGAGCTGTTTTTT.

The genes are TRBV5-1 and TRBJ2-2; unclear D gene. The CDR3 is made up of 13 amino acids. The ends were cut back, 4 bases at V and 7 bases at J, with 11 bases in the middle. Germline V gene sequence: CDR1 SGHRS, CDR2 YFSETQ. The CDR3 DNA reads as TGCGCCAGCAGCACCTCAACGGACGGGGAGCTGTTTTTT. This translates into CASSTSTDGELFF.

With respect to this clonotype: One end of the junction is discordant with germline, which a read error may explain. This chain joins TRBV5-1 and TRBJ2-1; D gene uncertain. Germline CDR1 is SGHRS and CDR2 is YFSETQ. This CDR3 contains 14 residues. In DNA form, the CDR3 reads TGCGCCATCAGCTCTGCAGGAGCCTACAATGAGCAGTTCTTC. The encoded protein is CAISSAGAYNEQFF.

This clonotype was seen many times. The CDR3 nucleotides read TGCAGCGTTGAAGGATACATACACTACGAGCAGTACTTC. It codes for CSVEGYIHYEQYF. This sequence joins TRBV29-1 and TRBJ2-7, with unresolved D. This CDR3 is built from 13 residues. Germline loops: CDR1 SQVTM, CDR2 ANQGSEA. V lost 1 base and J lost 3, with 10 bases in between.

Many counts were recorded for this clonotype. The chain has TRBV11-2 and TRBJ1-6; a weak D match, TRBD1 (6 bases). Between the trimmed V and J ends, which lost 0 bases and 13 bases, there was a span of 19 bases. The germline CDR1 and CDR2 sequences are SGHAT and FQNNGV. The CDR3 is made up of 16 amino acids. DNA of the CDR3: TGTGCCAGCAGCTTAGATCGACCCAGGGGAGGAATGCCCCTCCACTTT. It specifies CASSLDRPRGGMPLHF.